The 18 T cell receptor beta chains below all came from one sample that was sequenced in a study of tumor and adjacent non-tumor tissue in lung cancer. The template was RNA from unsorted bulk tissue. Three rounds of nested PCR, following a modified ARM-PCR protocol, produced the TCRbeta library. TCRdb itself ran the multiplex PCR reads through MiXCR, one entry per CDR3 protein. The sample lists about 75,000 distinct CDR3 sequences, about three quarters seen once, with 9.5% to 15% in the top ten. Material: lung tumor tissue. All receptors come from a woman between 50 and 59 years old with non-small cell lung cancer.

In regard to this clonotype: At one boundary the junction diverges from the germline segment, which might be a read error. The chain uses TRBV7-8 and TRBJ2-7; 9 bases are a match to TRBD2. CDR3 length: 14 residues. The germline V gene has CDR1 SGHVS and CDR2 FQNEAQ. CDR3 bases: TGTGCCAGCTGCTTACAGCGGGAGGTCGACGAGCAGCACTTC. The encoded protein is CASCLQREVDEQHF.

Regarding this clonotype: A much larger clone lies one base from this, so it may be a read error. This rearrangement joins TRBV20-1 to TRBJ2-1, with D perhaps matching TRBD1 or TRBD2 (5 bases each). Germline V gene sequence: CDR1 DFQATT, CDR2 SNEGSKA (reference sequence). Trimming left V 8 bases short and J 6 bases short, with 20 bases between. The CDR3 length is 14 residues. CDR3 residues: CSSMEDIAANEQFF. CDR3 bases: TGCAGTTCAATGGAGGACATAGCAGCCAATGAGCAGTTCTTC.

As concerns this clonotype: A read error may explain this, as a much larger clone is one base away. CDR3 in amino acids: CASSGPEAAGELFF. The CDR3 DNA sequence: TGTGCCAGCAGTGGACCGGAAGCTGCCGGGGAGCTGTTTTTT. The rearrangement uses TRBV28 and TRBJ2-2; D unresolved. The germline CDR1 and CDR2 sequences are MDHEN and SYDVKM. The length of the CDR3 is 14 residues. Trimming removed 5 bases at V and 6 bases at J, with 13 bases between.

As for this clonotype: This CDR3 fails to terminate in the conserved phenylalanine or tryptophan, so it likely reflects a read error. The chain employs TRBV12-3 or TRBV12-4 and TRBJ2-3; D might be TRBD1 (5 bases). The ends were cut back, 4 bases at V and 4 bases at J, with 24 bases in the middle. The CDR3 spans 18 residues. CDR3 nucleotide sequence: TGTGCCAGCAGTTCGAGAGATCTGGCCCTGTGGGGCGCAGATACGCAGTATCTT. As protein: CASSSRDLALWGADTQYL.

The rearrangement joins TRBV10-3 to TRBJ2-1; no clear D gene. The CDR3 sequence is 13 residues long. Trimming left V 7 bases short and J 10 bases short, with 17 bases between. Germline V CDR1 and CDR2: ENHRY, SYGVKD. The CDR3 DNA sequence: TGTGCCATCAATGATCAGCCTTTGGGAGAGCAGTTCTTC. This translates into CAINDQPLGEQFF.

The chain recombines TRBV12-3 or TRBV12-4 with TRBJ2-1; possible D gene TRBD2, 6 bases. This CDR3 contains 14 residues. V lost 6 bases to trimming and J lost 12 bases, with 21 bases between them. This CDR3 reads CASRLASFYSGQFF. DNA for the CDR3: TGTGCCAGCAGGCTAGCGTCCTTCTACAGTGGGCAGTTCTTC.

In the case of this clonotype: One junction end disagrees with the germline gene, perhaps due to a read error. The chain couples TRBV28 to TRBJ1-6; no firm D call. This CDR3 has 11 residues. In germline, CDR1 is MDHEN, CDR2 SYDVKM. The CDR3: CTSSAGESLHF. For the CDR3, the DNA is TGTACCAGCAGTGCCGGGGAATCCCTCCACTTT.

With regard to this clonotype: At one boundary the junction diverges from the germline segment, which might be a read error. In nucleotides, the CDR3 is TGTGCCAGCAATGAAGCCTCCGGGACAGGGGACGCAGATACGCAGTATTTT. As protein: CASNEASGTGDADTQYF. The chain joins TRBV6-1 to TRBJ2-3, with 10 bases aligning to TRBD1. The CDR3 has 17 residues. Germline V gives CDR1 MNHNS, CDR2 SASEGT.

As to this clonotype: Sequence at one end of the junction differs from germline and may be a read error. This chain connects TRBV6-2 or TRBV6-3 to TRBJ2-1; 9 nucleotides align to TRBD2. The CDR3 runs to 14 residues. Germline loops: CDR1 MNHEY, CDR2 SVGEGT. The chain's CDR3 is CASSYGGRGDEQIF. CDR3 DNA: TGTGCCAGCAGTTACGGCGGGAGGGGGGATGAGCAGATCTTC.

Remarks on this clonotype: An end of the junction differs from the germline gene, which may be a read error. The chain uses TRBV6-1 and TRBJ2-3; 11 nucleotides agree with TRBD2. The length of the CDR3 is 15 residues. Germline loops: CDR1 MNHNS, CDR2 SASEGT. CDR3 nucleotide sequence: TGTGCCAGCAGTGTGCTAGCGGGAGGCACAGATATGCAGTATTTT. Its protein is CASSVLAGGTDMQYF.

On this clonotype itself: The junction and the germline gene differ at one end; a read error may be behind it. This chain connects TRBV9 to TRBJ2-1; TRBD2 agrees at 7 bases. This CDR3 region has 14 residues. CDR1 is SGDLS and CDR2 is YYNGEE in the germline V gene. The chain's CDR3 is CASSPGTNYSEQFF. The CDR3 DNA is TGTGCCAGCAGCCCCGGGACTAACTACAGTGAGCAGTTCTTC. Combining the CDR3 with reference TRBV9 and TRBJ2-1 gives the whole variable domain DSGVTQTPKHLITATGQRVTLRCSPRSGDLSVYWYQQSLDQGLQFLIQYYNGEERAKGNILERFSAQQFPDLHSELNLSSLELGDSALYFCASSPGTNYSEQFFGPGTRLTVL.

With respect to this clonotype: A junction end diverges from the germline sequence, so it may reflect a read error. The chain carries TRBV5-4 and TRBJ2-6; TRBD1 matches at 9 bases. This CDR3 region has 15 residues. The germline CDR1 and CDR2 sequences are SGHNT and YYREEE (reference sequence). DNA of the CDR3: TGTGTCGGCAGCTTACAGGGGGCTGGGACCAACGTCCTGTCTTTC. Translated: CVGSLQGAGTNVLSF.

Details on this clonotype: One end of the junction fails to match germline, which may point to a read error. The chain employs TRBV4-1 and TRBJ2-2; 9 bases are a match to TRBD1. This CDR3 is 16 amino acids long. The germline CDR1 and CDR2 sequences are MGHRA and YSYEKL. The CDR3 bases are TGCGCCAGCAGCCAAGGGACAGGGGTAGACACCGGGGAGCTGTTGTTT. This translates into CASSQGTGVDTGELLF.

Worth noting for this clonotype: One junction end does not reproduce the germline sequence, and a read error may be involved. The V and J genes are TRBV12-3 or TRBV12-4 and TRBJ2-1; 7 bases agree with TRBD2. The CDR3 has 18 amino acids. The CDR3: CASSFWGRACGSYNEQFF. CDR3 sequence (DNA): TGTGCCAGCAGTTTCTGGGGGAGGGCGTGCGGCTCCTACAATGAACAGTTCTTC.

This clonotype has just a few counts. This clone may be a read error of a much larger clone one base away. This chain connects TRBV30 to TRBJ1-1; TRBD1 might be the D (5 bases). Germline CDR1 is GTSNPN and CDR2 is SVGIG (reference sequence). The V and J ends lost 4 bases and 10 bases respectively, with 16 bases between them. The CDR3 runs 12 residues. The CDR3: CAWTASGGGAFF. The CDR3 DNA is TGTGCCTGGACTGCCTCAGGCGGGGGAGCTTTCTTT.

Notes on this clonotype: A much bigger clone sits one base away, suggesting this may be a read error. The chain employs TRBV4-1 and TRBJ2-7; TRBD1 matches at 9 bases. The CDR3 runs 16 residues. The germline V gene encodes CDR1 MGHRA and CDR2 YSYEKL. With V trimmed by 4 bases and J by 3 bases, 10 bases remained unmatched. This chain's CDR3 is CASSPFSWTGVYEQYF. The CDR3 DNA reads TGCGCCAGCAGCCCCTTTTCCTGGACAGGGGTCTACGAGCAGTACTTC.

In the case of this clonotype: Mismatch with germline at one junction end may stem from a read error. The gene calls are TRBV4-1 and TRBJ2-1, with D perhaps matching TRBD2 (5 bases). Germline V gives CDR1 MGHRA, CDR2 YSYEKL. The CDR3 runs 16 residues. The CDR3 loop is CASSQDLGSSYNEQFF. CDR3 nucleotides: TGCGCCAGCAGCCAAGATTTGGGGAGCTCTTACAATGAGCAATTCTTC.

Details on this clonotype: Because it lacks the conserved phenylalanine or tryptophan at the end, this CDR3 is likely a read error. The chain links TRBV7-2 to TRBJ2-4, with 9 nucleotides matching TRBD2. The J segment lost 0 bases and the V segment lost 3 bases, leaving 6 bases of the junction unmatched. Germline values: CDR1 SGHTA, CDR2 FQGNSA. The CDR3 spans 17 residues. DNA of the CDR3: TGTGCCAGCAGCTTCCGACTAGCGGCCTTAGCCAAAAACATTCAGTACCTC. It translates to CASSFRLAALAKNIQYL.